These T cell receptor beta chains were read from a single sample in a study of OX40 agonist ivuxolimab in advanced cancers. The repertoire was sequenced with immunoSEQ multiplex PCR; TCRdb's copy has only in-frame clones and lacks some. The table has about 24,000 clones, 65% to 80% seen once. The sample here was CD4+ or CD8+ T cells sorted from blood, taken in a trial of the OX40 agonist ivuxolimab. The source is an adult with an advanced solid tumor such as melanoma, head and neck, liver or kidney cancer. Both conserved end residues are part of each CDR3. The order of the fields is D gene, clone size, V gene, J gene, CDR3 protein, CDR3 DNA. D genes are given only for firm matches. Expanded clones are given a class, and other clones once, few, many or no size at all.

>.|many|TRBV10-1|TRBJ2-7
CASSESGVYEQYF
TGCGCCAGCAGTGAGTCGGGTGTCTACGAGCAGTACTTC
>.|.|TRBV7-9|TRBJ1-2
CASRRAGDYGYTF
TGTGCCAGCCGCAGGGCAGGTGACTATGGCTACACCTTC
>.|.|TRBV5-1|TRBJ1-2
CASSLGQTSYGYTF
TGCGCCAGCAGCCTTGGACAGACAAGCTATGGCTACACCTTC
>TRBD1|.|TRBV18|TRBJ2-2
CASSSRQGPTGELFF
TGTGCCAGCTCATCTCGACAGGGCCCGACCGGGGAGCTGTTTTTT
>TRBD2|.|TRBV7-6|TRBJ2-3
CASSLVAGVGGDTQYF
TGTGCCAGCAGCTTAGTAGCGGGAGTAGGGGGAGATACGCAGTATTTT
>.|.|TRBV9|TRBJ2-1
CASSVGVGTTYNEQFF
TGTGCCAGCAGCGTAGGGGTAGGGACAACCTACAATGAGCAGTTCTTC
>.|few|TRBV7-9|TRBJ1-5
CASSFRDGAPQHF
TGTGCCAGCAGTTTCCGAGACGGAGCGCCCCAGCATTTT
>.|.|TRBV9|TRBJ2-6
CASRSQGTGANVLTF
TGTGCCAGCAGGTCCCAGGGTACTGGGGCCAACGTCCTGACTTTC
>.|.|TRBV5-1|TRBJ2-7
CASSLTLTGGAYEQYF
TGCGCCAGCAGCTTGACCTTGACGGGGGGCGCCTACGAGCAGTACTTC
>.|.|TRBV7-3|TRBJ2-1
CASSPIQGSSYNEQFF
TGTGCCAGCAGCCCAATACAGGGAAGCTCCTACAATGAGCAGTTCTTC
>.|few|TRBV7-2|TRBJ1-6
CASSLKRDNSPLHF
TGTGCCAGCAGCTTAAAAAGGGATAATTCACCCCTCCACTTT
>TRBD1|.|TRBV28|TRBJ1-2
CASRPPGQGLGYTF
TGTGCCAGCAGGCCTCCGGGACAGGGCCTTGGCTACACCTTC
>TRBD1|once|TRBV7-9|TRBJ1-2
CASSLAGQARGYTF
TGTGCCAGCAGCTTAGCTGGACAGGCTCGTGGCTACACCTTC
>TRBD1|.|TRBV5-4|TRBJ2-7
CASSPKTGARSSYEQYF
TGTGCCAGCAGCCCAAAGACAGGGGCGAGGAGCTCCTACGAGCAGTACTTC
>.|few|TRBV28|TRBJ1-2
CASSLEGYYGYTF
TGTGCCAGCAGTTTGGAGGGGTACTATGGCTACACCTTC
>.|once|TRBV11-1|TRBJ2-5
CASSQPPLETQYF
TGTGCCAGCAGTCAACCCCCTCTCGAGACCCAGTACTTC
>.|.|TRBV5-1|TRBJ1-3
CASSLSVTLSGNTIYF
TGCGCCAGCAGCTTGTCCGTGACACTCTCTGGAAACACCATATATTTT
>.|.|TRBV14|TRBJ2-7
CASSRVGASDEQYF
TGTGCCAGCAGCCGGGTAGGAGCGAGTGACGAGCAGTACTTC
>TRBD1|.|TRBV4-1|TRBJ2-7
CASSARRFWDRVPYEQYF
TGCGCCAGCAGCGCCAGGAGGTTTTGGGACAGGGTCCCCTACGAGCAGTACTTC
>TRBD1|.|TRBV4-3|TRBJ1-1
CASSHLTPGGGTEAFF
TGCGCCAGCAGCCACCTTACCCCAGGGGGAGGGACTGAAGCTTTCTTT
>.|.|TRBV5-4|TRBJ2-7
CASSLGDAGLSYEQYF
TGTGCCAGCAGCTTGGGGGATGCGGGACTCTCCTACGAGCAGTACTTC
>.|.|TRBV6-4|TRBJ1-1
CASRRDGLNTEAFF
TGTGCCAGCCGAAGGGACGGATTGAACACTGAAGCTTTCTTT
>TRBD2|.|TRBV10-3|TRBJ2-1
CAISGEGLYNEQFF
TGTGCCATCAGTGGGGAGGGGCTCTACAATGAGCAGTTCTTC
>.|.|TRBV30|TRBJ2-2
CAWSLLQGRELFF
TGTGCCTGGAGCCTATTACAGGGTCGGGAGCTGTTTTTT
>.|.|TRBV10-3|TRBJ1-4
CAISESFGQTNEKLFF
TGTGCCATCAGTGAGTCGTTTGGCCAGACTAATGAAAAACTGTTTTTT
>.|.|TRBV6-6|TRBJ1-1
CASSLDGNTEAFF
TGTGCCAGCAGCCTGGACGGGAACACTGAAGCTTTCTTT
>.|once|TRBV21-1|TRBJ1-5
CASSKGGKGYQPQHF
TGTGCCAGCAGCAAAGGGGGCAAAGGGTATCAGCCCCAGCATTTT
>.|.|TRBV5-4|TRBJ2-7
CASSLGRLNEQYF
TGTGCCAGCAGCCTCGGGAGACTCAACGAGCAGTACTTC
>.|once|TRBV6-5|TRBJ2-7
CASSAIQGASYEQYF
TGTGCCAGCAGCGCGATACAGGGTGCGTCCTACGAGCAGTACTTC
>.|once|TRBV9|TRBJ2-3
CASSVVGVGTDTQYF
TGTGCCAGCAGCGTAGTCGGGGTGGGTACAGATACGCAGTATTTT
>.|few|TRBV5-4|TRBJ2-5
CASSSPGQQVETQYF
TGTGCCAGCAGCTCCCCGGGTCAACAGGTGGAGACCCAGTACTTC
>.|.|TRBV6-6|TRBJ1-3
CASISSTSGNTIYF
TGTGCCAGCATTTCCAGCACCTCTGGAAACACCATATATTTT
>.|.|TRBV11-3|TRBJ1-4
CASSSGSYPANEKLFF
TGTGCCAGCAGTTCTGGGTCGTATCCGGCTAATGAAAAACTGTTTTTT
>TRBD1|.|TRBV29-1|TRBJ1-1
CSATFTGGNTEAFF
TGCAGCGCGACATTTACAGGGGGGAACACTGAAGCTTTCTTT
>.|.|TRBV7-2|TRBJ1-2
CASSLDDYGYTF
TGTGCCAGCAGCCTGGACGACTATGGCTACACCTTC
>.|.|TRBV11-3|TRBJ2-7
CASSLVSYEQYF
TGTGCCAGCAGCTTAGTTTCCTACGAGCAGTACTTC
>TRBD1|medium-sized|TRBV28|TRBJ1-1
CASRVTGTNTEAFF
TGTGCCAGCAGGGTGACAGGGACGAACACTGAAGCTTTCTTT
>TRBD1|.|TRBV28|TRBJ2-3
CASGPGQGRTDTQYF
TGTGCCAGTGGACCGGGACAGGGGCGCACAGATACGCAGTATTTT
>TRBD2|.|TRBV19|TRBJ2-4
CASSTQRTSGNKNIQYF
TGTGCCAGTAGTACCCAACGGACTAGCGGGAATAAAAACATTCAGTACTTC
>.|few|TRBV11-2|TRBJ2-1
CASSLGATGNNEQFF
TGTGCCAGCAGCTTAGGGGCAACTGGCAACAATGAGCAGTTCTTC
>.|few|TRBV11-2|TRBJ1-6
CASSLKQGPLHF
TGTGCCAGCAGCTTAAAGCAGGGACCCCTCCACTTT
>.|.|TRBV5-4|TRBJ2-1
CASSIDQEQFF
TGTGCCAGCAGCATAGATCAGGAGCAGTTCTTC